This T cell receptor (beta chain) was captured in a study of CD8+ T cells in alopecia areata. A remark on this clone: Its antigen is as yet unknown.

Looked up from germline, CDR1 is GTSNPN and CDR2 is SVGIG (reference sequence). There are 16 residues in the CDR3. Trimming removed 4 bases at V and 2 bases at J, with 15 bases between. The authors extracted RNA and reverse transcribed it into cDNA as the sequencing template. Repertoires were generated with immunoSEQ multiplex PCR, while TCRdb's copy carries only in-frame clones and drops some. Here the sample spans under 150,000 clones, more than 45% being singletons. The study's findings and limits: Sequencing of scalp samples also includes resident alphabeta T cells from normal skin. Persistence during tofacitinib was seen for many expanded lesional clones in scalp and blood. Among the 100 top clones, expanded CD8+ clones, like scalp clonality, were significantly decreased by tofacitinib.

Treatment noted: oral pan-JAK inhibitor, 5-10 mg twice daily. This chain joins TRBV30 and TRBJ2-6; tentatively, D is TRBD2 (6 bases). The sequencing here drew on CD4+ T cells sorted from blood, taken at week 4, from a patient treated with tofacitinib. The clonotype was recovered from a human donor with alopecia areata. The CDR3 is CAWNSGRLAGANVLTF. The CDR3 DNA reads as TGTGCCTGGAACTCGGGCCGACTAGCTGGGGCCAACGTCCTGACTTTC.